One sample yielded the 27 T cell receptor beta chains listed below, sequenced in a study of beta chain features in type 1 diabetes. Every isolated RNA sample was fully reverse transcribed, so sequencing captured expressed TCRB transcripts. Using immunoSEQ multiplex PCR, the repertoire was profiled, and TCRdb retains in-frame clones only, with some absent. Among about 620,000 clones listed, 15% to 18% were seen once. Sequenced sample: naive CD4+ T cells from blood. The receptors were sampled from a man between 18 and 35 years old in good health.

A few counts support this clone. The chain recombines TRBV7-2 with TRBJ2-4; 9 bases agree with TRBD1. CDR3 length equals 14 residues. The junction had 8 bases not matched to a gene; V was cut back by 5 bases and J by 9 bases. CDR1 SGHTA and CDR2 FQGNSA come from the germline V gene. The CDR3 is CASSLGQGRVIQYF. The CDR3 DNA follows: TGTGCCAGCAGCCTTGGACAGGGGAGGGTCATTCAGTACTTC.

This clone turned up a few times. The rearrangement joins TRBV12-2 to TRBJ1-2; TRBD1 reflects the table's D call only, with no check against the DNA. TRBV12-2 is a pseudogene locus. This CDR3 has 15 amino acids. The CDR3 bases are TGTGCAAGTCGCTTAGCGAAGACAGCTAACTATGGCTACACCTTC. Translated, it gives CASRLAKTANYGYTF.

This clone was seen more than once but under ten times. The V gene is TRBV7-3, the J gene TRBJ2-1; 10 positions match TRBD1. The CDR3 loop spans 15 amino acids. With V trimmed by 1 base and J by 6 bases, 3 bases remained unmatched. Germline CDR1 is SGHTA and CDR2 is FQGTGA. CDR3 sequence: CASSLRWTGGNEQFF. The CDR3 coding sequence is TGTGCCAGCAGCTTAAGGTGGACAGGGGGCAATGAGCAGTTCTTC. Full variable domain (missing parts from reference TRBV7-3 and TRBJ2-1): GAGVSQTPSNKVTEKGKYVELRCDPISGHTALYWYRQSLGQGPEFLIYFQGTGAADDSGLPNDRFFAVRPEGSVSTLKIQRTERGDSAVYLCASSLRWTGGNEQFFGPGTRLTVL.

A few counts support this clone. The chain couples TRBV7-9 to TRBJ2-7; 7 positions match TRBD1. This CDR3 is 16 amino acids long. Germline values: CDR1 SEHNR, CDR2 FQNEAQ (reference sequence). V lost 5 bases and J lost 0; bases outside the gene matches: 10. The CDR3 is CASSPSGTASSYEQYF. In nucleotides, the CDR3 is TGTGCCAGCAGCCCATCCGGGACAGCGAGCTCCTACGAGCAGTACTTC.

The chain combines TRBV9 with TRBJ1-1, with a weak D call TRBD1 (6 bases). The CDR3 is 13 amino acids. Deletions cut 4 bases from V and 4 bases from J, with 11 bases between. The germline gives CDR1 SGDLS, CDR2 YYNGEE. CDR3 coding DNA: TGTGCCAGCAGCCCCCTGACAGGCACTGAAGCTTTCTTT. Translating gives CASSPLTGTEAFF.

V usage is TRBV29-1 and J usage is TRBJ1-5, with 10 bases identical to TRBD1. The J segment lost 0 bases and the V segment lost 6 bases, leaving 8 bases of the junction unmatched. The CDR3 has 16 residues. The germline gives CDR1 SQVTM, CDR2 ANQGSEA. CDR3 amino acids: CSVTGTGDYSNQPQHF. The CDR3 region has the DNA TGCAGCGTCACCGGGACAGGGGACTATAGCAATCAGCCCCAGCATTTT. Supplemented by reference TRBV29-1 and TRBJ1-5, the full variable domain reads SAVISQKPSRDICQRGTSLTIQCQVDSQVTMMFWYRQQPGQSLTLIATANQGSEATYESGFVIDKFPISRPNLTFSTLTVSNMSPEDSSIYLCSVTGTGDYSNQPQHFGDGTRLSIL.

The rearrangement joins TRBV28 to TRBJ1-2, with 7 bases identical to TRBD1. Losses at the gene ends were 8 bases for V and 2 bases for J; bases not matched to a gene: 8. The CDR3 length is 14 residues. The V gene's germline CDR1 is MDHEN and CDR2 SYDVKM. The CDR3: CASGTAEGNYGYTF. The CDR3 DNA follows: TGTGCCAGCGGGACAGCGGAGGGGAACTATGGCTACACCTTC.

In this sample, this clone turned up a few times. CDR3 in amino acids: CASSGASGSTGELFF. CDR3 DNA sequence: TGTGCCAGTAGCGGCGCTAGCGGGAGCACCGGGGAGCTGTTTTTT. V gene TRBV19 combines with J gene TRBJ2-2; TRBD2 aligns across 10 bases. The junction had 5 bases not matched to a gene; V was cut back by 6 bases and J by 4 bases. The CDR3 sequence is 15 residues long. CDR1 is LNHDA and CDR2 is SQIVND in the germline V gene (reference sequence).

The genes are TRBV28 and TRBJ2-7, with D unresolved. Trimming shortened V by 0 bases and J by 0 bases, and 12 bases separated the two germline ends. CDR1 is MDHEN and CDR2 is SYDVKM in the germline V gene. CDR3 length equals 16 residues. The DNA of the CDR3 is TGTGCCAGCAGTTTATGGCGTGGGCAAAGCTCCTACGAGCAGTACTTC. Its protein product is CASSLWRGQSSYEQYF.

J is TRBJ1-3 and V is TRBV5-4; a weak D match, TRBD1 (5 bases). CDR3 length equals 17 residues. Germline CDR1 SGHNT, CDR2 YYREEE (reference sequence). V lost 3 bases and J 0 bases, leaving 16 bases between the germline ends. The CDR3 loop reads CASSSKSSGFSGNTIYF. The CDR3 region has the DNA TGTGCCAGCAGCTCGAAATCCTCAGGGTTCTCTGGAAACACCATATATTTT.

This chain connects TRBV2 to TRBJ1-1, with D hard to call. This CDR3 is built from 14 residues. V was trimmed by 6 bases and J by 2 bases, leaving 13 bases between them. Germline V gene data show CDR1 as SNHLY and CDR2 as FYNNEI. This chain's CDR3 is CASSVSRTNTEAFF. The CDR3, as DNA: TGTGCCAGCAGCGTCTCCCGGACCAACACTGAAGCTTTCTTT.

This clone was recorded a few times. The V gene is TRBV5-1, the J gene TRBJ1-1; D not certain. Germline V lookup: CDR1 SGHRS, CDR2 YFSETQ. CDR3 length: 12 amino acids. With 2 bases removed from V and 3 bases from J, the gap between germline ends came to 5 bases. In DNA form, the CDR3 reads TGCGCCAGCAGCTTTCAAGACACTGAAGCTTTCTTT. Amino acids: CASSFQDTEAFF.

V gene TRBV28 combines with J gene TRBJ2-1; D unclear. Trimming removed 2 bases from V and 6 bases from J, with 17 bases in between. The CDR3 spans 16 residues. Germline CDR1 and CDR2: MDHEN and SYDVKM. CDR3 nucleotides: TGTGCCAGCAGTTTAAGGTTTCTGGGTTTGGGCAATGAGCAGTTCTTC. Translation gives CASSLRFLGLGNEQFF.

This clone was seen many times. The V and J genes are TRBV4-3 and TRBJ2-1; D is possibly TRBD1 (5 bases). Trimming left V 0 bases short and J 8 bases short, with 14 bases between. The CDR3 consists of 15 residues. The germline CDR1 and CDR2 sequences are LGHNA and YSLEER. The CDR3 coding sequence is TGCGCCAGCAGCCAAGAAGGGCAGGGAAGGGATGAGCAGTTCTTC. The encoded protein is CASSQEGQGRDEQFF.

This clone has just a few counts. Other DNA sequences in the sample encode the same CDR3. This chain joins TRBV18 and TRBJ1-2; the match to TRBD1 covers 8 bases. Germline V gene lookup returns CDR1 KGHSH and CDR2 LQKENI. The J segment lost 3 bases and the V segment lost 3 bases, leaving 0 bases of the junction unmatched. The CDR3 is 13 amino acids. This CDR3 is CASSPTGDYGYTF. The CDR3 DNA sequence: TGTGCCAGCTCACCGACAGGGGACTATGGCTACACCTTC.

The rearrangement links TRBV7-2 to TRBJ2-7; a possible D gene is TRBD1 (5 bases). V was clipped by 2 bases and J by 8 bases, with 10 bases between them. Germline-derived CDR1 and CDR2 are SGHTA and FQGNSA. The CDR3 spans 12 residues. The chain's CDR3 is CASSLPGQKQYF. CDR3 bases: TGTGCCAGCAGCTTACCAGGGCAGAAGCAGTACTTC.

This chain joins TRBV6-5 and TRBJ2-5; tentative D call: TRBD2 (6 bases). CDR1 and CDR2 from the germline V gene are MNHEY and SVGAGI. The germline V and J ends were trimmed by 5 bases and 7 bases, with 17 bases remaining between them. The CDR3 length is 14 residues. The CDR3 bases are TGTGCCAGCAGTCCCTCGAGGGACTCAGGGACCCAGTACTTC. Residues: CASSPSRDSGTQYF.

This clone turned up a few times. V and J are TRBV7-2 and TRBJ1-3; 7 bases agree with TRBD1. Unmatched junction bases numbered 7, after V lost 5 bases and J lost 3 bases. There are 15 residues in the CDR3. In germline, CDR1 is SGHTA, CDR2 FQGNSA. CDR3 protein: CASSRDSGDGNTIYF. The CDR3 nucleotides are TGTGCCAGCAGCCGGGACAGCGGAGATGGAAACACCATATATTTT.

The chain carries TRBV5-4 and TRBJ2-1, with D possibly TRBD2 on 7 matching bases. Germline values: CDR1 SGHNT, CDR2 YYREEE (reference sequence). The CDR3 totals 15 residues. V lost 10 bases, J lost 8 bases, and 25 bases lay in between. This CDR3 reads CASSGGGRGGHEQFF. The DNA of the CDR3 is TGTGCCTCATCAGGCGGGGGCAGGGGCGGTCATGAGCAGTTCTTC.

This clone was recorded a few times. The chain uses TRBV28 and TRBJ2-2, with 8 bases that match TRBD2. Trimming at V came to 8 bases and at J to 4 bases, leaving 6 bases not matched to a gene. CDR1 and CDR2 from the germline V gene are MDHEN and SYDVKM. The CDR3 sequence is 14 residues long. The CDR3 sequence: CASGSGSVTGELFF. The CDR3 region has the DNA TGTGCCAGCGGGAGCGGGAGCGTCACCGGGGAGCTGTTTTTT. Complete variable domain (other parts from reference TRBV28 and TRBJ2-2): DVKVTQSSRYLVKRTGEKVFLECVQDMDHENMFWYRQDPGLGLRLIYFSYDVKMKEKGDIPEGYSVSREKKERFSLILESASTNQTSMYLCASGSGSVTGELFFGEGSRLTVL.

The sample holds a few counts of this clone. The chain links TRBV2 to TRBJ2-2; D is ambiguous. The CDR3 is 13 amino acids. V lost 7 bases and J 2 bases, leaving 8 bases between the germline ends. Germline CDR1 and CDR2: SNHLY and FYNNEI. As DNA, the CDR3 is TGTGCCAGCAAGGCGGAAAACACCGGGGAGCTGTTTTTT. Encoded protein: CASKAENTGELFF.

The rearrangement uses TRBV5-1 and TRBJ2-5, with 8 bases lining up with TRBD1. Germline lookup yields CDR1 SGHRS and CDR2 YFSETQ. V was pared by 0 bases and J by 2 bases, with 3 bases of the junction left unmatched. The CDR3 runs 15 residues. The CDR3 sequence is CASSLGTGRQETQYF. DNA of the CDR3: TGCGCCAGCAGCTTGGGGACAGGGAGACAAGAGACCCAGTACTTC.

The gene calls are TRBV7-2 and TRBJ2-6; D not certain. CDR3 length: 13 residues. Trimming cost V 8 bases and J 0 bases, with 5 bases left between them. Germline V gene sequence: CDR1 SGHTA, CDR2 FQGNSA. The CDR3 DNA follows: TGTGCCAGCGGTGCCTCTGGGGCCAACGTCCTGACTTTC. Translating gives CASGASGANVLTF.

This clone appeared a few times. The chain combines TRBV5-6 with TRBJ1-1; the D gene is possibly TRBD1 (5 bases). V lost 4 bases and J lost 0, with 13 bases in between. CDR1 SGHDT and CDR2 YYEEEE come from the germline V gene. CDR3 size: 15 residues. CDR3 in amino acids: CASSPVGGVNTEAFF. The CDR3 DNA is TGTGCCAGCAGCCCCGTTGGGGGTGTGAACACTGAAGCTTTCTTT.

There are a few counts of this clone. The gene calls are TRBV4-1 and TRBJ1-1, with unresolved D. Per germline, CDR1 MGHRA and CDR2 YSYEKL. V was cut by 2 bases and J by 0 bases, with 7 bases left in between. The CDR3 loop spans 14 amino acids. The CDR3 is CASSQYLVNTEAFF. For the CDR3, the DNA is TGCGCCAGCAGCCAATACCTAGTGAACACTGAAGCTTTCTTT.

This clone was counted between two and nine times. The chain is built from TRBV13 and TRBJ2-7; 7 bases line up with TRBD1. Germline assignment: CDR1 PRHDT and CDR2 FYEKMQ (reference sequence). The CDR3 is 13 amino acids. V lost 5 bases to trimming and J lost 2 bases; unmatched junction nucleotides: 3. The CDR3 region is CASSRDSPYEQYF. The CDR3 bases are TGTGCCAGCAGCCGGGACAGCCCCTACGAGCAGTACTTC.

The chain joins TRBV29-1 to TRBJ1-1; a possible D gene is TRBD1 (5 bases). The CDR3 contains 13 residues. The germline gives CDR1 SQVTM, CDR2 ANQGSEA. The V and J ends lost 4 bases and 8 bases respectively, with 17 bases between them. CDR3 coding DNA: TGCAGCGTTGGAGGGGAGAAAGAGAACGAAGCTTTCTTT. As protein: CSVGGEKENEAFF.